A single sample gave rise to the 11 T cell receptor beta chains below, sequenced in a study of cytomegalovirus exposure and HLA in healthy donors. PCR employed 60 Vbeta and 13 Jbeta primers. Measured with immunoSEQ multiplex PCR; TCRdb has only the in-frame clones, and not every one. This sample has 150,000 to 200,000 clones, with around 80% found just once. The sample comprised PBMCs. The receptor source for this set is a woman aged 25 to 39 in good health and CMV-seropositive.

Comment on this clone: The junction departs from germline at one end; a sequencing error may be responsible. The chain employs TRBV7-9 and TRBJ1-2; no definite D call. The CDR3 has 14 residues. Germline-derived CDR1 and CDR2 are SEHNR and FQNEAQ (reference sequence). CDR3: CSSSLAEGVYGYTF. The CDR3 DNA reads as TGTTCCAGCAGCTTAGCGGAGGGCGTCTATGGCTACACCTTC.

The chain is built from TRBV10-1 and TRBJ2-3, with 8 bases identical to TRBD1. Looked up from germline, CDR1 is WNHNN and CDR2 is SYGVQD (reference sequence). V dropped 0 bases and J dropped 3; count of bases not matched to a gene: 8. The CDR3 has 17 residues. The CDR3: CASSESIPGGGTDTQYF. CDR3 DNA sequence: TGCGCCAGCAGTGAGTCGATCCCAGGGGGCGGTACAGATACGCAGTATTTT.

A word on this clone: The sample has other DNA sequences that encode this CDR3 too. The rearrangement uses TRBV7-2 and TRBJ1-5, with D possibly being TRBD1 (6 bases). The CDR3 consists of 14 residues. Germline lookup yields CDR1 SGHTA and CDR2 FQGNSA. The V gene lost 5 bases and the J gene lost 1 base, with 9 bases spanning the gap. The CDR3 is CASSPTGSNQPQHF. The CDR3 DNA sequence: TGTGCCAGCAGCCCCACAGGGAGCAATCAGCCCCAGCATTTT.

On this clone: Different DNA sequences within this sample yield the same CDR3. The gene calls are TRBV4-3 and TRBJ2-3; 9 nucleotides agree with TRBD1. The CDR3 runs 16 residues. The germline V gene has CDR1 LGHNA and CDR2 YSLEER. Germline trimming cut 0 bases from V and 3 bases from J; bases unmatched to any gene: 4. CDR3 nucleotides: TGCGCCAGCAGCCAAGATAGCGGACAGGGGACAGATACGCAGTATTTT. Translated: CASSQDSGQGTDTQYF.

The CDR3 sequence: CASSYFSNLGPTEAFF. CDR3 DNA sequence: TGTGCCAGCAGTTACTTCTCGAATTTGGGGCCCACTGAAGCTTTCTTT. The rearrangement links TRBV6-6 to TRBJ1-1, with D maybe TRBD1 (5 bases). The V gene's germline CDR1 is MNHNY and CDR2 SVGAGI (reference sequence). Deletions cut 1 base from V and 4 bases from J, with 16 bases between. The CDR3 extends over 16 amino acids.

The chain carries TRBV4-3 and TRBJ2-1, with D possibly matching TRBD2 (6 bases). Germline V gene data show CDR1 as LGHNA and CDR2 as YSLEER. CDR3 length: 16 residues. V was pared by 0 bases and J by 1 base, with 10 bases between. The CDR3 region is CASSQDRDFSYNEQFF. Here the CDR3 DNA reads TGCGCCAGCAGCCAAGACCGGGACTTTTCCTACAATGAGCAGTTCTTC.

V gene TRBV7-2 combines with J gene TRBJ2-5; tentative D call: TRBD2 (7 bases). Trimming stripped 0 bases from V and 4 bases from J, with 12 bases between. The CDR3 consists of 15 residues. Germline V lookup: CDR1 SGHTA, CDR2 FQGNSA. CDR3 in DNA: TGTGCCAGCAGCTTAGCTACAGGGAGGGTAGAGACCCAGTACTTC. Residues: CASSLATGRVETQYF.

The chain uses TRBV27 and TRBJ1-1, with a tentative D call TRBD1 (6 bases). V was trimmed by 3 bases and J by 4 bases, leaving 9 bases between them. CDR3 length: 13 amino acids. Germline lookup yields CDR1 MNHEY and CDR2 SMNVEV (reference sequence). CDR3 protein: CASSFRGGTEAFF. CDR3 DNA: TGTGCCAGCAGTTTCAGGGGCGGCACTGAAGCTTTCTTT.

The rearrangement joins TRBV7-8 to TRBJ1-5; 11 bases map to TRBD1. The CDR3 totals 14 residues. V was pared by 4 bases and J by 4 bases, with 0 bases of the junction left unmatched. Looked up from germline, CDR1 is SGHVS and CDR2 is FQNEAQ. Written as DNA, the CDR3 is TGTGCCAGCAGCTGGGACAGGGGGAATCAGCCCCAGCATTTT. Translation gives CASSWDRGNQPQHF.

This chain links TRBV27 with TRBJ2-3; D may be TRBD2 (5 bases). The CDR3 is made up of 15 amino acids. CDR1 and CDR2 (germline): MNHEY, SMNVEV (reference sequence). Trimming stripped 5 bases from V and 0 bases from J, with 12 bases between. DNA of the CDR3: TGTGCCAGCAGTCTAGGGCCGGGGAGCACAGATACGCAGTATTTT. Encoded protein: CASSLGPGSTDTQYF.

This clone was seen a single time. This chain uses TRBV6-5 with TRBJ1-3, with D maybe TRBD1 (6 bases). Between the trimmed V and J ends, which lost 6 bases and 0 bases, there was a span of 12 bases. The CDR3 loop spans 15 amino acids. Germline V lookup: CDR1 MNHEY, CDR2 SVGAGI. CDR3 protein: CASRKTGNSGNTIYF. The CDR3 nucleotides are TGTGCCAGCAGAAAAACAGGGAACTCTGGAAACACCATATATTTT.